The present T cell receptor beta chain was sequenced within a study of siplizumab effects on memory and regulatory T cells. Study conclusions and caveats: Under siplizumab, an average approximately 69% of mappable alloreactive CD4+ clones were Treg-derived, compared with over 25% in controls. Greater diversity than memory cells seemed evident in naive T cells, which also appeared to be major alloresponse contributors.

Assays covered some 98,000 TCR templates per sample. Profiling relied on immunoSEQ multiplex PCR, and the TCRdb table lists in-frame clones only, not all of them. The sample shows about 110,000 clones, under 95% of them seen only once. In the case of this clone: Antigen: not known.

The specimen sequenced was Tregs sorted from blood. The receptor was derived from a human donor in good health.

The CDR3 nucleotides read TGCGCCAGCAGCCGCGGGGGGACAGATACGCAGTATTTT. Translating it yields CASSRGGTDTQYF. The V call is TRBV4-1, the J call TRBJ2-3, with TRBD2 matching 8 bases. J was trimmed by 3 bases and V by 4 bases; bases with no gene match: 0. This CDR3 has 13 amino acids. Germline V gene sequence: CDR1 MGHRA, CDR2 YSYEKL.